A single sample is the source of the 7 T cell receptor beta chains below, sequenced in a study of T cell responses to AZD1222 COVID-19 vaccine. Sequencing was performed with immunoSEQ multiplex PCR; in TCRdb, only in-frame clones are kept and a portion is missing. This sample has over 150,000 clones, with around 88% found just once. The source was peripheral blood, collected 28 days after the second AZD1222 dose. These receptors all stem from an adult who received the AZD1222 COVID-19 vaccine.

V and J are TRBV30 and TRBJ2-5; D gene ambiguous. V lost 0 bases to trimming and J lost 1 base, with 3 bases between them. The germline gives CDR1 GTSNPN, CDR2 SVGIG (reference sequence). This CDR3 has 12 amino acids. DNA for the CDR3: TGTGCCTGGAGTGTGATCCAAGAGACCCAGTACTTC. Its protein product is CAWSVIQETQYF.

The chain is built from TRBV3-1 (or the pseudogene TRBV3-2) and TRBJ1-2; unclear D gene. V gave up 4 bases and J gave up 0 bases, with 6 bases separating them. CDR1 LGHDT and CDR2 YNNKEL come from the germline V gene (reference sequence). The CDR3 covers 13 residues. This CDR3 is CASSLTPNYGYTF. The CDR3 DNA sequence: TGTGCCAGCAGCCTTACCCCTAACTATGGCTACACCTTC.

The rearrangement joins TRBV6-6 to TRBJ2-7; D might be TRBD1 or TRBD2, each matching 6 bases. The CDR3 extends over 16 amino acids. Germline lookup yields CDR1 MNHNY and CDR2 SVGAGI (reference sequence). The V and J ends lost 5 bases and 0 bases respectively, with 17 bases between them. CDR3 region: CASSPRGGFSSYEQYF. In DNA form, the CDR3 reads TGTGCCAGCAGTCCCAGGGGAGGCTTCAGCTCCTACGAGCAGTACTTC.

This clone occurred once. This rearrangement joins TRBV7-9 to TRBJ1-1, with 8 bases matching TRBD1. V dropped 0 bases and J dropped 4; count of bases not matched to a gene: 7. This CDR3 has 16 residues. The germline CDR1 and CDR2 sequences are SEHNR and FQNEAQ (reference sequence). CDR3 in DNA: TGTGCCAGCAGCTTAGCGGGGGGCAGGGGGCCCACTGAAGCTTTCTTT. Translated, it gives CASSLAGGRGPTEAFF.

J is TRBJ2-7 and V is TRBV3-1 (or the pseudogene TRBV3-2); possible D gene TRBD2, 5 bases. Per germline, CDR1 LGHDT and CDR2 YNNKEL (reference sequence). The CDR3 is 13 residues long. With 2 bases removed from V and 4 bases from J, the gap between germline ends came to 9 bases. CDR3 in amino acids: CASSQSPGYEQYF. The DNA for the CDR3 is TGTGCCAGCAGCCAATCCCCGGGGTACGAGCAGTACTTC.

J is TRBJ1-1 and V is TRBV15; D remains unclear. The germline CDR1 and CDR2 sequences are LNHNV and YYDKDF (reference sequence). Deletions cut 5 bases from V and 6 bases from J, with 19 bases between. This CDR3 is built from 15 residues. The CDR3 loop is CATSGPSSLWSEAFF. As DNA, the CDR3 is TGTGCCACCAGCGGCCCCTCATCATTATGGTCTGAAGCTTTCTTT.

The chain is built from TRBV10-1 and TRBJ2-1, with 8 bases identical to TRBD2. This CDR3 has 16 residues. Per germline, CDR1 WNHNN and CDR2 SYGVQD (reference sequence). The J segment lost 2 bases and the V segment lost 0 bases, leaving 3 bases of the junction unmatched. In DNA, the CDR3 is TGCGCCAGCAGTGAGTCGATAGCGGGGCCCTACAATGAGCAGTTCTTC. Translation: CASSESIAGPYNEQFF.